This entry lists 20 T cell receptor beta chains sequenced from one sample in a study of blood T cell repertoires in COVID-19. Assay used: immunoSEQ multiplex PCR; TCRdb lists only in-frame clones, some missing. Of over 75,000 clones listed, 82% are singletons. The sample was peripheral blood. Source of these receptors: a man between 65 and 85 years old with acute or convalescent COVID-19.

The chain carries TRBV27 and TRBJ2-7; 12 bases align to TRBD1. The V and J ends lost 5 bases and 4 bases, in that order; junction bases with no gene match: 9. The CDR3 contains 16 residues. Germline V gene sequence: CDR1 MNHEY, CDR2 SMNVEV (reference sequence). The CDR3 DNA sequence: TGTGCCAGCAGTCGGGCAGGGACAGGGGGCAGATACGAGCAGTACTTC. Amino acid sequence: CASSRAGTGGRYEQYF.

The count of this clone is one. The chain uses TRBV11-2 and TRBJ1-2; 9 nucleotides line up with TRBD1. The CDR3 runs to 14 residues. In germline, CDR1 is SGHAT, CDR2 FQNNGV. With V trimmed by 5 bases and J by 4 bases, 5 bases remained unmatched. CDR3 loop: CASSLSGQGYGYTF. Here the CDR3 DNA reads TGTGCCAGCAGCCTATCGGGACAGGGCTATGGCTACACCTTC. The variable domain in full, with the rest retrieved from reference TRBV11-2 and TRBJ1-2, is EAGVAQSPRYKIIEKRQSVAFWCNPISGHATLYWYQQILGQGPKLLIQFQNNGVVDDSQLPKDRFSAERLKGVDSTLKIQPAKLEDSAVYLCASSLSGQGYGYTFGSGTRLTVV.

There are a few counts of this clone. The V and J genes are TRBV18 and TRBJ2-2, with TRBD2 as a possible D gene (6 bases). The CDR3 contains 18 residues. V was cut by 1 base and J by 5 bases, with 20 bases left in between. Germline loops: CDR1 KGHSH, CDR2 LQKENI. The CDR3 DNA is TGTGCCAGCTCACCACGATTTGGGACTGGGGGACCAACCGGGGAGCTGTTTTTT. As protein: CASSPRFGTGGPTGELFF.

This chain joins TRBV7-9 and TRBJ2-2; D remains ambiguous. Looked up from germline, CDR1 is SEHNR and CDR2 is FQNEAQ (reference sequence). The ends were cut back, 8 bases at V and 2 bases at J, with 12 bases in the middle. This CDR3 comprises 14 residues. CDR3 DNA sequence: TGTGCCAGCTTGCGACGGAGTAACACCGGGGAGCTGTTTTTT. The encoded protein is CASLRRSNTGELFF.

The chain joins TRBV14 to TRBJ2-7, with D unclear. Germline assignment: CDR1 SGHDN and CDR2 FVKESK. The CDR3 covers 12 residues. The V and J ends lost 8 bases and 3 bases respectively, with 11 bases between them. Written as DNA, the CDR3 is TGTGCCAGCGCCCTCAAACTCTACGAGCAGTACTTC. The encoded protein is CASALKLYEQYF.

The chain employs TRBV11-2 and TRBJ2-1; D may be TRBD2 (6 bases). Germline V gene sequence: CDR1 SGHAT, CDR2 FQNNGV. The CDR3 totals 13 residues. Deletions cut 6 bases from V and 5 bases from J, with 11 bases between. For the CDR3, the DNA is TGTGCCAGCAGTGTGGGACTGGACAATGAGCAGTTCTTC. Translating it yields CASSVGLDNEQFF.

This chain links TRBV7-2 with TRBJ1-6, with D perhaps TRBD1 (6 bases). The V end was cut by 1 base, the J end by 9 bases, with 10 bases between. Germline V gene lookup returns CDR1 SGHTA and CDR2 FQGNSA. The CDR3 extends over 14 amino acids. The CDR3 is CASSLVSRGSPLHF. CDR3 sequence (DNA): TGTGCCAGCAGCTTAGTCTCCAGGGGTTCACCCCTCCACTTT.

This chain joins TRBV6-5 and TRBJ1-5; 7 bases align to TRBD1. Germline CDR1 is MNHEY and CDR2 is SVGAGI. Trimming took 6 bases from V and 6 from J; bases not matched to a gene: 8. This CDR3 has 14 amino acids. The CDR3 DNA sequence: TGTGCCAGCAGCATCAGGGGGTATGGTCAGCCCCAGCATTTT. It yields the protein CASSIRGYGQPQHF.

The CDR3 coding sequence is TGTGCCAGCAGCCTCGACAGTCGAAGTCGGGCTTTCTTT. Its protein is CASSLDSRSRAFF. The chain is built from TRBV11-2 and TRBJ1-1, with D perhaps TRBD1 (5 bases). Trimming stripped 5 bases from V and 11 bases from J, with 18 bases between. This CDR3 contains 13 residues. Germline V gene lookup returns CDR1 SGHAT and CDR2 FQNNGV.

The V gene is TRBV18, the J gene TRBJ2-1; 9 bases map to TRBD2. The CDR3 runs to 16 residues. The V gene's germline CDR1 is KGHSH and CDR2 LQKENI. J was trimmed by 2 bases and V by 5 bases; bases with no gene match: 7. In DNA, the CDR3 is TGTGCCAGCTCAGCTGCGGGGGGGCGAGCCTACAATGAGCAGTTCTTC. It yields the protein CASSAAGGRAYNEQFF.

CDR3 sequence reads: CAISAGTWESSYNEQFF. DNA of the CDR3: TGTGCCATCAGTGCCGGGACATGGGAGAGCTCCTACAATGAGCAGTTCTTC. This rearrangement joins TRBV10-3 to TRBJ2-1; the D gene is possibly TRBD1 (6 bases). The CDR3 length is 17 residues. CDR1 and CDR2 from the germline V gene are ENHRY and SYGVKD. Trimming pared 4 bases from V and 0 bases from J, leaving 16 bases between.

V is TRBV12-3 or TRBV12-4 and J is TRBJ1-6; no clear D gene. V lost 6 bases, J lost 8 bases, and 5 bases lay in between. The CDR3 length is 11 residues. The CDR3 spells CASRSDSPLHF. The CDR3 nucleotides are TGTGCCAGCAGATCGGATTCACCCCTCCACTTT.

The chain recombines TRBV6-5 with TRBJ2-3, with 8 positions matching TRBD2. With V trimmed by 4 bases and J by 8 bases, 5 bases remained unmatched. This CDR3 has 13 amino acids. CDR1 and CDR2 from the germline V gene are MNHEY and SVGAGI. CDR3: CASSSGGAPTQYF. The CDR3 region has the DNA TGTGCCAGCAGTTCGGGGGGGGCCCCTACGCAGTATTTT.

The chain couples TRBV7-9 to TRBJ1-1, with 7 nucleotides matching TRBD1. Per germline, CDR1 SEHNR and CDR2 FQNEAQ (reference sequence). CDR3 length: 14 residues. The V segment lost 8 bases and the J segment 3 bases; nucleotides outside the gene matches: 9. CDR3 residues: CASGSDRDDTEAFF. CDR3 sequence (DNA): TGTGCCAGCGGATCAGACAGGGACGACACTGAAGCTTTCTTT.

The chain recombines TRBV18 with TRBJ2-7, with TRBD1 as a possible D gene (7 bases). Trimming cost V 6 bases and J 0 bases, with 15 bases left between them. The germline CDR1 and CDR2 sequences are KGHSH and LQKENI. The CDR3 spans 15 residues. CDR3 amino acids: CASSRGDSRSYEQYF. In DNA, the CDR3 is TGTGCCAGCTCGCGCGGGGACAGCCGCTCCTACGAGCAGTACTTC. Full variable domain (missing parts from reference TRBV18 and TRBJ2-7): NAGVMQNPRHLVRRRGQEARLRCSPMKGHSHVYWYRQLPEEGLKFMVYLQKENIIDESGMPKERFSAEFPKEGPSILRIQQVVRGDSAAYFCASSRGDSRSYEQYFGPGTRLTVT.

The chain employs TRBV10-1 and TRBJ1-1; TRBD1 is a possible D gene (6 bases). Trimming removed 7 bases at V and 1 base at J, with 10 bases between. The length of the CDR3 is 13 residues. Looked up from germline, CDR1 is WNHNN and CDR2 is SYGVQD (reference sequence). The chain's CDR3 is CASMDSANTEAFF. In nucleotides, the CDR3 is TGCGCCAGCATGGACAGCGCGAACACTGAAGCTTTCTTT.

The chain uses TRBV18 and TRBJ2-7; tentatively, D is TRBD2 (6 bases). The V end lost 2 bases, the J end lost 4 bases, and 15 bases lay between the germline ends. This CDR3 region has 15 residues. Germline values: CDR1 KGHSH, CDR2 LQKENI. The CDR3 loop reads CASSPSLGGKYEQYF. DNA for the CDR3: TGTGCCAGCTCACCATCATTGGGGGGAAAATACGAGCAGTACTTC.

V gene TRBV6-6 combines with J gene TRBJ2-7, with 12 bases identical to TRBD2. Germline-derived CDR1 and CDR2 are MNHNY and SVGAGI (reference sequence). The CDR3 totals 16 residues. The trim removed 0 bases at V and 9 bases at J, leaving 9 bases unmatched. In nucleotides, the CDR3 is TGTGCCAGCAGTTACTCTACCGGGACTAGCGGGTCTGGGCAGTACTTC. Protein: CASSYSTGTSGSGQYF.

The chain uses TRBV14 and TRBJ2-2; 7 nucleotides line up with TRBD1. Germline CDR1 and CDR2: SGHDN and FVKESK. J was trimmed by 7 bases and V by 0 bases; bases with no gene match: 2. The CDR3 loop spans 14 amino acids. Here the CDR3 reads CASSQDQGVGELFF. The CDR3 region has the DNA TGTGCCAGCAGCCAAGATCAGGGGGTCGGGGAGCTGTTTTTT.

In DNA form, the CDR3 reads TGTGCCAGCAGCTACTACCGGGGATATCAAATGGGTTCACCCCTCCACTTT. This gives the protein CASSYYRGYQMGSPLHF. The rearrangement links TRBV5-4 to TRBJ1-6; D is undetermined. CDR1 and CDR2 (germline): SGHNT, YYREEE (reference sequence). The CDR3 length is 17 residues. Trimming pared 3 bases from V and 9 bases from J, leaving 22 bases between.